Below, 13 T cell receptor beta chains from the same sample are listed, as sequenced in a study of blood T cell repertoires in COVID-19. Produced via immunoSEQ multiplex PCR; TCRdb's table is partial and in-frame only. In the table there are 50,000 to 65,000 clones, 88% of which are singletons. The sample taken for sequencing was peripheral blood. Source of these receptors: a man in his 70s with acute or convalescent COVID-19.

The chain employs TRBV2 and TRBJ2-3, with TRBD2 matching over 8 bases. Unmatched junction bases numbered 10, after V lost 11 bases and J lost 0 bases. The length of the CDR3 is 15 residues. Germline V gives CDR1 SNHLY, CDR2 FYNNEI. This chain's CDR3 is CAGTRQRGSTDTQYF. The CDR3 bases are TGTGCCGGAACTCGTCAGCGGGGGAGCACAGATACGCAGTATTTT.

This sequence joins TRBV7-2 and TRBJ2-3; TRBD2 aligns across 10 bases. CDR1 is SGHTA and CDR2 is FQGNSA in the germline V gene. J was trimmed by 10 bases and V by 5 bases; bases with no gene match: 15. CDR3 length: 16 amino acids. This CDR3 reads CASSAQRGGHHAAQYF. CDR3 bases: TGTGCCAGCAGCGCCCAGCGGGGGGGCCATCACGCGGCGCAGTATTTT.

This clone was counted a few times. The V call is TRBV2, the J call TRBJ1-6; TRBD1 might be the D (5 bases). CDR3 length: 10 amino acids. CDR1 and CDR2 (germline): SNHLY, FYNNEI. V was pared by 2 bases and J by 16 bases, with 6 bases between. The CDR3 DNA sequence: TGTGCCAGCAGTGAAAGGGGACTCCACTTT. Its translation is CASSERGLHF.

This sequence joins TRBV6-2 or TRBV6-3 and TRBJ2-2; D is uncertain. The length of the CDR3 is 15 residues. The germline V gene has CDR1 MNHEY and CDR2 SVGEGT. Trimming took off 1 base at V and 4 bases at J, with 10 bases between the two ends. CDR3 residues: CASSYFYSPTGELFF. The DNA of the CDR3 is TGTGCCAGCAGTTACTTCTACTCCCCCACCGGGGAGCTGTTTTTT.

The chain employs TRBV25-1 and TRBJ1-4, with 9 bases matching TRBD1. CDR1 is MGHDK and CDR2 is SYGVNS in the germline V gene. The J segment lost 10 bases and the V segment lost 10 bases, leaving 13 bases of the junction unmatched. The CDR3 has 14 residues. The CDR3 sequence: CATRAQGAVVKLFF. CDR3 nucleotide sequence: TGTGCCACCCGCGCACAGGGGGCGGTTGTAAAACTGTTTTTT.

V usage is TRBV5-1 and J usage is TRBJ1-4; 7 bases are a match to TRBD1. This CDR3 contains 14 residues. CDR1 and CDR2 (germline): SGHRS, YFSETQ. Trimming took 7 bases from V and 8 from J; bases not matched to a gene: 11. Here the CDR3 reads CASPRQGVEEKLFF. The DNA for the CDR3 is TGCGCCAGCCCACGACAGGGAGTTGAAGAAAAACTGTTTTTT.

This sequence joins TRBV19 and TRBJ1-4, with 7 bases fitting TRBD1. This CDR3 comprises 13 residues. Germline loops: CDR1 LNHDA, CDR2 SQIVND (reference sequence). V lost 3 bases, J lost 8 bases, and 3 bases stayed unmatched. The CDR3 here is CASSIQGEEKLFF. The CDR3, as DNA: TGTGCCAGTAGTATCCAGGGGGAGGAAAAACTGTTTTTT.

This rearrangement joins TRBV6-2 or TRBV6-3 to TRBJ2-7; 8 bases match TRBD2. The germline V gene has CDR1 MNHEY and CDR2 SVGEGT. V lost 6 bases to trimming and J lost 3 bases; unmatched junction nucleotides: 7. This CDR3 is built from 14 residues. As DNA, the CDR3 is TGTGCCAGCAGCCCACTAGCGGATAACTACGAGCAGTACTTC. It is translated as CASSPLADNYEQYF.

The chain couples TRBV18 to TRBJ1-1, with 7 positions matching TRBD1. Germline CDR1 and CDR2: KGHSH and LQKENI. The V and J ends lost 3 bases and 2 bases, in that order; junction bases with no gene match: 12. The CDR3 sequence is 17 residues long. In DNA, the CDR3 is TGTGCCAGCTCACCTCTAAGCACAGGGGCAGGAAACACTGAAGCTTTCTTT. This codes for CASSPLSTGAGNTEAFF. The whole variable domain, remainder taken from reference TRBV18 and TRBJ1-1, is NAGVMQNPRHLVRRRGQEARLRCSPMKGHSHVYWYRQLPEEGLKFMVYLQKENIIDESGMPKERFSAEFPKEGPSILRIQQVVRGDSAAYFCASSPLSTGAGNTEAFFGQGTRLTVV.

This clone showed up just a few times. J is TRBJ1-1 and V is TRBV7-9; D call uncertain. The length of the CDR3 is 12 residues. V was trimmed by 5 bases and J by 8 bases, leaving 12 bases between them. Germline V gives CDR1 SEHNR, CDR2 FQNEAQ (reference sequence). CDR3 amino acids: CASSPGILEAFF. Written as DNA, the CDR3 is TGTGCCAGCAGCCCGGGGATACTGGAAGCTTTCTTT.

The CDR3 nucleotides read TGTGCCAGCAGCCCCAACGCAGACGAGCAGTACTTC. Residues: CASSPNADEQYF. The rearrangement uses TRBV7-9 and TRBJ2-7; D uncertain. Per the germline V gene, CDR1 is SEHNR and CDR2 is FQNEAQ (reference sequence). V was cut by 5 bases and J by 5 bases, with 10 bases left in between. CDR3 length equals 12 residues. Full variable domain (outside the CDR3, taken from reference TRBV7-9 and TRBJ2-7): DTGVSQNPRHKITKRGQNVTFRCDPISEHNRLYWYRQTLGQGPEFLTYFQNEAQLEKSRLLSDRFSAERPKGSFSTLEIQRTEQGDSAMYLCASSPNADEQYFGPGTRLTVT.

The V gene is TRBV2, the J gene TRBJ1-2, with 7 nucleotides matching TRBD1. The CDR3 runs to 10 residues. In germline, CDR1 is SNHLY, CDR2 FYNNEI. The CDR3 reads CAFRDSYYTF. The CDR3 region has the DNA TGTGCTTTCCGGGACAGTTACTACACCTTC.

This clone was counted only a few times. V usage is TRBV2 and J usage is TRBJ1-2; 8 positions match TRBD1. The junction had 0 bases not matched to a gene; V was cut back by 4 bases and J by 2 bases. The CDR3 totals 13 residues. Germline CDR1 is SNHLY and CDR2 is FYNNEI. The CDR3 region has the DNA TGTGCCAGCAGTGGGACAGGGAACTATGGCTACACCTTC. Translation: CASSGTGNYGYTF.